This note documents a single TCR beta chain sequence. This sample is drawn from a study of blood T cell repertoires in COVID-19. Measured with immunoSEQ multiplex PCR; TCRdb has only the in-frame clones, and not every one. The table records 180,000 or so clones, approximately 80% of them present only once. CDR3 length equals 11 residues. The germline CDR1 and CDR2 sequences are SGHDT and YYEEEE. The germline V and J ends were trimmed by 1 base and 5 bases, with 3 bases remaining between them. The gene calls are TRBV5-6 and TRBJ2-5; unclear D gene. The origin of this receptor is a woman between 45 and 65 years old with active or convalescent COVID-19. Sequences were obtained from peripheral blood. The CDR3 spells CASSLLETQYF. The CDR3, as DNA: TGTGCCAGCAGCTTGCTTGAGACCCAGTACTTC.